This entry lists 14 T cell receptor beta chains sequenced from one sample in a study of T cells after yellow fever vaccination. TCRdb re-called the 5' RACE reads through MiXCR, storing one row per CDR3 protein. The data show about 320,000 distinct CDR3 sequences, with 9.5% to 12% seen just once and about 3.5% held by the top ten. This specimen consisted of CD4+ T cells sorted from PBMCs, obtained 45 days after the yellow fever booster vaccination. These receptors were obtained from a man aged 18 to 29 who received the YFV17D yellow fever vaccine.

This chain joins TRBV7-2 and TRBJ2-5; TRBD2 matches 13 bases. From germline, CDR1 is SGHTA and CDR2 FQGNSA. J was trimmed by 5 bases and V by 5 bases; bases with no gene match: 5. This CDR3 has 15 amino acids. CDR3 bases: TGTGCCAGCAGCCGGCTACTAGCGGGGGGGGAGACCCAGTACTTC. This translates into CASSRLLAGGETQYF.

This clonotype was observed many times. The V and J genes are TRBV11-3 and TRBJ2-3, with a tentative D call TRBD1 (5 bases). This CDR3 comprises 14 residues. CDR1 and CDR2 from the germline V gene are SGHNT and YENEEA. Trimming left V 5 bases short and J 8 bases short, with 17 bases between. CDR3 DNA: TGTGCCAGCAGCCTGACCCAGGGTACGGCTACGCAGTATTTT. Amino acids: CASSLTQGTATQYF.

CDR3 residues: CASSPSRLTRSTDTQYF. The CDR3 region has the DNA TGTGCCAGCTCACCAAGCAGACTAACACGTAGCACAGATACGCAGTATTTT. The J gene is TRBJ2-3, the V gene TRBV18, with D possibly TRBD2 on 5 matching bases. V was clipped by 2 bases and J by 0 bases, with 15 bases between them. The CDR3 runs to 17 residues. Germline-derived CDR1 and CDR2 are KGHSH and LQKENI.

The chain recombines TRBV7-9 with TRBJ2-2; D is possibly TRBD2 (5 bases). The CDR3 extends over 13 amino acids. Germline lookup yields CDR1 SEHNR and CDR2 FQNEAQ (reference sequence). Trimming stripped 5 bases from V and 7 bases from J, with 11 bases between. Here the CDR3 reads CASSAREYGELFF. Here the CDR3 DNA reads TGTGCCAGCAGCGCCCGGGAATACGGGGAGCTGTTTTTT.

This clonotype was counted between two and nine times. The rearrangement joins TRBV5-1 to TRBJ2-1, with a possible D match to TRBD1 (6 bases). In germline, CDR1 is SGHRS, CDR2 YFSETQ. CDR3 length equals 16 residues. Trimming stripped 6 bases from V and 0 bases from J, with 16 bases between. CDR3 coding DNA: TGCGCCAGCAACTTACAGGGCCCGAGCTCCTACAATGAGCAGTTCTTC. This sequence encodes CASNLQGPSSYNEQFF.

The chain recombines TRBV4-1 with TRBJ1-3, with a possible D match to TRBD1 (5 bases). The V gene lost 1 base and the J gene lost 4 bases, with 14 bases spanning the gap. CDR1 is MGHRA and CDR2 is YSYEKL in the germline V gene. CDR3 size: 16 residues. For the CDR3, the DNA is TGCGCCAGCAGCCAAGCCAAGGGCAGGGTCGGAAACACCATATATTTT. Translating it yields CASSQAKGRVGNTIYF.

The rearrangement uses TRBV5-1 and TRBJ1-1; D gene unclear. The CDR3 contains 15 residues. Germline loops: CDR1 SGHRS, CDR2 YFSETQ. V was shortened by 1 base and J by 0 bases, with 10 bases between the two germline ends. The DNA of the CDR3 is TGCGCCAGCAGCTTGTTATCGGGGTTGAACACTGAAGCTTTCTTT. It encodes CASSLLSGLNTEAFF.

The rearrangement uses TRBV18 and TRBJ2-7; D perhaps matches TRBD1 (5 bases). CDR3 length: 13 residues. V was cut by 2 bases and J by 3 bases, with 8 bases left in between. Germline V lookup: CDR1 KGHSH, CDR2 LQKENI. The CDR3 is CASSPGANYEQYV. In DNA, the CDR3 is TGTGCCAGCTCACCAGGGGCAAACTACGAGCAGTACGTC.

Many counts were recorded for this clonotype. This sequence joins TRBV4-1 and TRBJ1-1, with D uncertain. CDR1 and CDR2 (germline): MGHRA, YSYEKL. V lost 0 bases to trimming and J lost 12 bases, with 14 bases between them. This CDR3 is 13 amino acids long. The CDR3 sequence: CASSQDSVPRTFF. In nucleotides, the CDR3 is TGCGCCAGCAGCCAAGACAGCGTCCCTAGGACTTTCTTT.

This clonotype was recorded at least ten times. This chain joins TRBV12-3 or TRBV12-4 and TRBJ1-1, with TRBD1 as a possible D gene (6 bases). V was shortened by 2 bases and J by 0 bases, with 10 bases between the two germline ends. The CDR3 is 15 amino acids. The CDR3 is CASSLRTAMNTEAFF. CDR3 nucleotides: TGTGCCAGCAGTTTAAGGACAGCCATGAACACTGAAGCTTTCTTT.

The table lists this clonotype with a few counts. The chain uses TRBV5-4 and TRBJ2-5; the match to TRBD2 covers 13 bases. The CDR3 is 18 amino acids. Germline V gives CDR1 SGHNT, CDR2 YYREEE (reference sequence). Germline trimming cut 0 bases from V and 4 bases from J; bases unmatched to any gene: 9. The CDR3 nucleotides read TGTGCCAGCAGCTTGGATCAGATGGGACTAGCGGGGAGAGAGACCCAGTACTTC. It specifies CASSLDQMGLAGRETQYF.

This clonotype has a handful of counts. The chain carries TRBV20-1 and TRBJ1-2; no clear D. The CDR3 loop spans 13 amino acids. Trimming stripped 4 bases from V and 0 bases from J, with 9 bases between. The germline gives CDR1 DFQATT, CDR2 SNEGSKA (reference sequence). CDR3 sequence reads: CSATSIPNYGYTF. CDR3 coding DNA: TGCAGTGCTACTTCTATCCCTAACTATGGCTACACCTTC.

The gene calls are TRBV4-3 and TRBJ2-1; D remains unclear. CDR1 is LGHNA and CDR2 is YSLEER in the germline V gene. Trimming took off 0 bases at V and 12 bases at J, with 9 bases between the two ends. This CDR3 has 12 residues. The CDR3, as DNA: TGCGCCAGCAGCCAAGACCGCGGCGTGCAGTTCTTC. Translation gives CASSQDRGVQFF.

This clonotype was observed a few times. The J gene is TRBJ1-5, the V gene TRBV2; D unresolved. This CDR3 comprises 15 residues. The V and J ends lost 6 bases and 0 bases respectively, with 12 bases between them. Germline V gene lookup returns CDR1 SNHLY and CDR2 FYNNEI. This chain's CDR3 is CASSLGLISNQPQHF. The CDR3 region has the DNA TGTGCCAGCAGCCTAGGACTCATTAGCAATCAGCCCCAGCATTTT.